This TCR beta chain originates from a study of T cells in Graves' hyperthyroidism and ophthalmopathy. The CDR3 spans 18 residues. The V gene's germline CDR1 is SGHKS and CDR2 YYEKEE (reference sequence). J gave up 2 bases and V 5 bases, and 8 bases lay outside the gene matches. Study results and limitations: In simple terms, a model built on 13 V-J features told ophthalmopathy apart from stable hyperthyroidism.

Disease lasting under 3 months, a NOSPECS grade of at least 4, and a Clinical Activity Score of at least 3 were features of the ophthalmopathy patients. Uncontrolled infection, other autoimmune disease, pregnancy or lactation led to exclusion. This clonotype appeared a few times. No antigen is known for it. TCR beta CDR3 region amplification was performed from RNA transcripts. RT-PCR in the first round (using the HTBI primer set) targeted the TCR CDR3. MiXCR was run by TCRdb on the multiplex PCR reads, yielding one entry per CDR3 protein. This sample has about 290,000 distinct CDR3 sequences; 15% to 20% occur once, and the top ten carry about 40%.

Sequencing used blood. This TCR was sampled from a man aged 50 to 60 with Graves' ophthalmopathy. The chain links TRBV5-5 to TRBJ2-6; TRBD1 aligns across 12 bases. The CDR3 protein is CASRGSGTGGAGANVLTF. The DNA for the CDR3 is TGTGCCAGCAGGGGCTCCGGGACAGGGGGCGCTGGGGCCAACGTCCTGACTTTC. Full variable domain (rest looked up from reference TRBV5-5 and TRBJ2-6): DAGVTQSPTHLIKTRGQQVTLRCSPISGHKSVSWYQQVLGQGPQFIFQYYEKEERGRGNFPDRFSARQFPNYSSELNVNALLLGDSALYLCASRGSGTGGAGANVLTFGAGSRLTVL.